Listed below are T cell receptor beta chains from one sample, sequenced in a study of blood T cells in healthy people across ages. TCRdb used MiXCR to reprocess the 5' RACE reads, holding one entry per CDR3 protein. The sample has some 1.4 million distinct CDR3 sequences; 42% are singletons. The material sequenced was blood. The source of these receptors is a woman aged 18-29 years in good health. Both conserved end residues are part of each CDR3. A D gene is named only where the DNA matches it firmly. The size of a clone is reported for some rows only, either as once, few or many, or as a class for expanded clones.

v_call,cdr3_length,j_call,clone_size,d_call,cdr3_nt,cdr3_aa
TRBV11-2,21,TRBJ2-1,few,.,TGTGCCAGCAGCACATATAGGGGGTCTAGGGGGGTGACAAGCTCCTACAATGAGCAGTTCTTC,CASSTYRGSRGVTSSYNEQFF
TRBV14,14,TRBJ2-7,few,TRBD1,TGTGCCAGCAGCCGGTTTGAGGACAGGGACGAGCAGTACTTC,CASSRFEDRDEQYF
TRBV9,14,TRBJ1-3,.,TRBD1,TGTGCCAGCAGCGAAGGGACAGGCGGAAACACCATATATTTT,CASSEGTGGNTIYF
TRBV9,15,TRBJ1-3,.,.,TGTGCCAGCAGCGTAGGTCAGGAAGCCGGAAACACCATATATTTT,CASSVGQEAGNTIYF
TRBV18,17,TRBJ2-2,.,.,TGTGCCAGCTCGCCCATTTATGCGCTGGAAAAAACCGGGGAGCTGTTTTTT,CASSPIYALEKTGELFF
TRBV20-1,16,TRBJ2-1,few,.,TGCAGTGCTAGAGATCTGGGGGGAGTATCCTACAATGAGCAGTTCTTC,CSARDLGGVSYNEQFF
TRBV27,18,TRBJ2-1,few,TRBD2,TGTGCCAGCAGTTTATCCACGGGGGTGGGACTAGTGGACAATGAGCAGTTCTTC,CASSLSTGVGLVDNEQFF
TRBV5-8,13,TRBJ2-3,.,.,TGTGCCAGCAGCTGGCTAGTGGGGAATACGCAGTATTTT,CASSWLVGNTQYF
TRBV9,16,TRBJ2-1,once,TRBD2,TGTGCCAGCAGCGAACTTGGCGGGGGTGCTTACAATGAGCAGTTCTTC,CASSELGGGAYNEQFF
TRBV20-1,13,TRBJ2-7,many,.,TGCAGTGCTAGAGATGTGGGGGTTGGCGAGCAGTACTTC,CSARDVGVGEQYF
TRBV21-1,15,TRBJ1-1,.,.,TGTGCCAACTCCACCGGGGGGGCTTTGGTACCTCAAGCTTTCTTT,CANSTGGALVPQAFF
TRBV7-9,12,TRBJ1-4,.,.,TGTGCCAGCAGCTTAGAGAGCCAAAAACTGTTTTTT,CASSLESQKLFF
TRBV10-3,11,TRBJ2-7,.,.,TGTGCCATCAGTGCTGTCGCCGAGCAGTACTTC,CAISAVAEQYF
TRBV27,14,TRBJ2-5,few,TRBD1,TGTGCCAGCAGTTTGGACAGGGACAGAGAGACCCAGTACTTC,CASSLDRDRETQYF
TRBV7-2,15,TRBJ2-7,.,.,TGTGCCAGCAGCTTCTCCCCGTATAGCCGGCACGAGCAGTACTTC,CASSFSPYSRHEQYF
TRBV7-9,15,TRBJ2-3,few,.,TGTGCCAGCAGCACCCGGGACCCACTCATGGATACGCAGTATTTT,CASSTRDPLMDTQYF
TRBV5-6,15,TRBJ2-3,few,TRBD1,TGTGCCAGCAGCCGGGACAGGGGGGGAACAGATACGCAGTATTTT,CASSRDRGGTDTQYF
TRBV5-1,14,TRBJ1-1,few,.,TGCGCCAGCAGCTTACAGGGTACAGGTCCTGAAGCTTTCTTT,CASSLQGTGPEAFF
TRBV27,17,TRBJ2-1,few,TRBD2,TGTGCCAGCAGTTTAAGTGTTACTAGCGGGACCTACAATGAGCAGTTCTTC,CASSLSVTSGTYNEQFF
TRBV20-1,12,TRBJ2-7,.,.,TGCAGTGCTAGAGTCGGTCCTTACGAGCAGTACTTC,CSARVGPYEQYF
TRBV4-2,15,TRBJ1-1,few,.,TGTGCCAGCAGCCCCGGACGAGGTGAGAACACTGAAGCTTTCTTT,CASSPGRGENTEAFF
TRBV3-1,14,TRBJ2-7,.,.,TGTGCCAGCAGCCAAGATCCGGGGGCCTACGAGCAGTACTTC,CASSQDPGAYEQYF
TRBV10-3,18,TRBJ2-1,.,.,TGTGCCATCGGATTGGGAGGGGGACAGATAAGCTCCTACAATGAGCAGTTCTTC,CAIGLGGGQISSYNEQFF
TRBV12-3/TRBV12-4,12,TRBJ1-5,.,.,TGTGCCAGCAGCCGCCTGAATCAGCCCCAGCATTTT,CASSRLNQPQHF
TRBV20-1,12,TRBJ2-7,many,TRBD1,TGCAGTGCTCCCGGACAGGGCTACGAGCAGTACTTC,CSAPGQGYEQYF
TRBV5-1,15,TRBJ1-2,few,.,TGCGCCAGCAGCTTAGACGGGACTTTAACGTATGGCTACACCTTC,CASSLDGTLTYGYTF
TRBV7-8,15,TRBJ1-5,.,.,TGTGCCAGCAGCTTAGCCAGGGAGGGCAATCAGCCCCAGCATTTT,CASSLAREGNQPQHF
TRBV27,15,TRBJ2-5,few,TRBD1,TGTGCCAGCAGTACCCTCGGACAGGGTGTGGAGACCCAGTACTTC,CASSTLGQGVETQYF
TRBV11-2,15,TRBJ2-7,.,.,TGTGCCAGCAGCTTACACAGCAGGGAGTCCTACGAGCAGTACTTC,CASSLHSRESYEQYF
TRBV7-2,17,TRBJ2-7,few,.,TGTGCCAGCAGCTTATTAGGCATTTCTAGATCCCCCTACGAGCAGTACTTC,CASSLLGISRSPYEQYF
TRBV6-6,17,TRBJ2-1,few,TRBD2,TGTGCCAGCAGTTACCCTCCGACTAGCGGGAGTTTTGGTGAGCAGTTCTTC,CASSYPPTSGSFGEQFF
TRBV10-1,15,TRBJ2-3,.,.,TGCGCCAGCAGTGAATCGGGGCTTTCGGCGGATACGCAGTATTTT,CASSESGLSADTQYF
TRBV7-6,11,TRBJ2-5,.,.,TGTGCCAGCCATTCGGGAGAGACCCAGTACTTC,CASHSGETQYF
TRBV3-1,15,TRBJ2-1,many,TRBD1,TGTGCCAGCAGCCAGCAACAGGGGGTCTACAATGAGCAGTTCTTC,CASSQQQGVYNEQFF
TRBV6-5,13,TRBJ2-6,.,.,TGTGCCAGCGAGGGTGCTGGGGCCAACGTCCTGACTTTC,CASEGAGANVLTF
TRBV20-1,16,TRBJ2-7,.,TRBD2,TGCAGTGCTCCAAAGAGTGGTAGCGGGGAGGGAAATGAGCAGTACTTC,CSAPKSGSGEGNEQYF
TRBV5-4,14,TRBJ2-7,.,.,TGTGCCAGCAGCTTGGACAGGAGTACCTACGAGCAGTACTTC,CASSLDRSTYEQYF
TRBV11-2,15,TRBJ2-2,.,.,TGTGCCAGCAGCTTGCTGACCGCGATGGCCGGGGAGCTGTTTTTT,CASSLLTAMAGELFF
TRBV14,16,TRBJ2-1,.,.,TGTGCCAGCAGCCAAGGGGCAAGGGACCCTCACAATGAGCAGTTCTTC,CASSQGARDPHNEQFF
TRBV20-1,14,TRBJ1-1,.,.,TGCAGTGCTAGAGCCTATACTGGGGGCACTGAAGCTTTCTTT,CSARAYTGGTEAFF
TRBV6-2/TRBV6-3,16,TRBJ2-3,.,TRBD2,TGTGCCAGCAGTTACTCCGGGACTACCACCACAGATACGCAGTATTTT,CASSYSGTTTTDTQYF
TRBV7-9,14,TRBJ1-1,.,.,TGTGCCAGCAGCGGCCAGAGATCGAACACTGAAGCTTTCTTT,CASSGQRSNTEAFF
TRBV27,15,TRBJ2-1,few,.,TGTGCCAGCAGTTTGTGGGGAGAAACCTACAATGAGCAGTTCTTC,CASSLWGETYNEQFF